The 30 T cell receptor beta chains presented below share a single source sample, sequenced in a study. A single record per CDR3 protein comes from TCRdb applying MiXCR to the 5' RACE reads. Of approximately 50,000 distinct CDR3 sequences in the sample, 26% were seen once. Cells sorted as Tregs were CD4+, CD25+ and CD127-/low. The sample taken for sequencing was tumor-infiltrating Tregs sorted from the breast tumor. All receptors come from a female donor with breast cancer.

This sequence joins TRBV2 and TRBJ2-1; the match to TRBD1 covers 8 bases. The CDR3 consists of 15 residues. Unmatched junction bases numbered 4, after V lost 6 bases and J lost 0 bases. Per the germline V gene, CDR1 is SNHLY and CDR2 is FYNNEI. The CDR3 loop reads CASSSGGSSYNEQFF. The CDR3, as DNA: TGTGCCAGCAGCTCAGGGGGCAGCTCCTACAATGAGCAGTTCTTC.

On this clonotype: A junction boundary mismatches the germline segment, possibly from a read error. The CDR3 nucleotides are TGTGCCAACAGTTATGGTCGGGGGGGCATCGAGACCCAGTACTTC. Residues: CANSYGRGGIETQYF. The rearrangement links TRBV6-2 or TRBV6-3 to TRBJ2-5, with TRBD2 matching over 8 bases. The CDR3 sequence is 15 residues long. CDR1 is MNHEY and CDR2 is SVGEGT in the germline V gene.

This clonotype was found a few times. V and J are TRBV9 and TRBJ1-5, with TRBD1 as a possible D gene (6 bases). V was trimmed by 0 bases and J by 7 bases, leaving 8 bases between them. The CDR3 runs to 13 residues. The germline V gene encodes CDR1 SGDLS and CDR2 YYNGEE. The CDR3 loop reads CASSVAGAQPQHF. CDR3 bases: TGTGCCAGCAGCGTAGCAGGGGCCCAGCCCCAGCATTTT.

The chain uses TRBV20-1 and TRBJ2-3; 11 bases map to TRBD2. Losses at the gene ends were 3 bases for V and 12 bases for J; bases not matched to a gene: 2. The CDR3 has 11 residues. Germline V gene sequence: CDR1 DFQATT, CDR2 SNEGSKA (reference sequence). CDR3 protein: CSASTSGRQYF. The CDR3 DNA reads as TGCAGTGCTAGTACTAGCGGGAGACAGTATTTT.

This sequence joins TRBV4-1 and TRBJ2-1; D is ambiguous. The germline V and J ends were trimmed by 1 base and 3 bases, with 7 bases remaining between them. Per germline, CDR1 MGHRA and CDR2 YSYEKL. The CDR3 covers 14 residues. CDR3 amino acids: CASSQGGFYNEQFF. The CDR3 DNA reads TGCGCCAGCAGCCAAGGTGGCTTCTACAATGAGCAGTTCTTC.

There are a few counts of this clonotype. The chain links TRBV10-2 to TRBJ2-2; D is unresolved. Trimming stripped 8 bases from V and 1 base from J, with 11 bases between. The CDR3 extends over 14 amino acids. The germline V gene encodes CDR1 WSHSY and CDR2 SAAADI. CDR3 nucleotide sequence: TGCGCCAGCCTGAGGCAGGAGAACACCGGGGAGCTGTTTTTT. Translating it yields CASLRQENTGELFF.

This clonotype was observed at least ten times. The V gene is TRBV5-1, the J gene TRBJ1-1; 9 bases align to TRBD1. The CDR3 is 14 amino acids. With V trimmed by 4 bases and J by 3 bases, 4 bases remained unmatched. In germline, CDR1 is SGHRS, CDR2 YFSETQ. As DNA, the CDR3 is TGCGCCAGCAGCCGGGGACAGGGCTACACTGAAGCTTTCTTT. It yields the protein CASSRGQGYTEAFF. Combining the CDR3 with reference TRBV5-1 and TRBJ1-1 gives the whole variable domain KAGVTQTPRYLIKTRGQQVTLSCSPISGHRSVSWYQQTPGQGLQFLFEYFSETQRNKGNFPGRFSGRQFSNSRSEMNVSTLELGDSALYLCASSRGQGYTEAFFGQGTRLTVV.

This clonotype appeared a few times. In DNA, the CDR3 is TGTGCCAGCAGCAAGGACAGGGTGAACACTGAAGCTTTCTTT. Residues: CASSKDRVNTEAFF. The chain links TRBV7-3 to TRBJ1-1; 8 bases agree with TRBD1. The CDR3 spans 14 residues. The V gene end was trimmed by 5 bases and the J gene end by 0 bases; junction bases not matched to a gene: 2. CDR1 SGHTA and CDR2 FQGTGA come from the germline V gene.

The sample holds many counts of this clonotype. The gene calls are TRBV20-1 and TRBJ2-2; 8 nucleotides line up with TRBD2. Per the germline V gene, CDR1 is DFQATT and CDR2 is SNEGSKA (reference sequence). CDR3 length equals 14 residues. Unmatched junction bases numbered 5, after V lost 3 bases and J lost 5 bases. The CDR3 nucleotides read TGCAGTGCTAGGGTGATAGCGGGGACCGGGGAGCTGTTTTTT. Translation: CSARVIAGTGELFF.

Note on this clonotype: The junction does not match germline at one end; this may be a read error. The genes are TRBV11-1 and TRBJ2-7, with 11 bases fitting TRBD2. The CDR3 loop spans 18 amino acids. Germline-derived CDR1 and CDR2 are SGHAT and FQDESV (reference sequence). This CDR3 is CASSLPLAGGHYSYGQYF. CDR3 bases: TGTGCCAGCAGCTTACCCCTAGCGGGAGGACACTACTCCTACGGGCAGTACTTC.

V is TRBV20-1 and J is TRBJ2-7; D is possibly TRBD1 or TRBD2 (5 bases each). The CDR3 contains 14 residues. Germline-derived CDR1 and CDR2 are DFQATT and SNEGSKA (reference sequence). V lost 3 bases and J 6 bases, leaving 18 bases between the germline ends. CDR3 region: CSASPPVGVLEQYF. CDR3 DNA sequence: TGCAGTGCTAGCCCTCCCGTGGGGGTTCTCGAGCAGTACTTC.

This chain uses TRBV2 with TRBJ2-7, with D tentatively TRBD1 (6 bases). CDR1 is SNHLY and CDR2 is FYNNEI in the germline V gene. The length of the CDR3 is 14 residues. The V and J ends lost 6 bases and 3 bases respectively, with 15 bases between them. The CDR3 loop is CASRNTGQFYEQYF. CDR3 nucleotides: TGTGCCAGCAGAAATACCGGACAGTTCTACGAGCAGTACTTC.

This rearrangement joins TRBV27 to TRBJ1-5; D ambiguous. Trimming took 4 bases from V and 0 from J, leaving 10 bases between them. The CDR3 runs to 15 residues. The germline gives CDR1 MNHEY, CDR2 SMNVEV (reference sequence). The CDR3 region is CASSYSLYSNQPQHF. The CDR3 DNA reads as TGTGCCAGCAGTTACTCCCTGTATAGCAATCAGCCCCAGCATTTT.

The CDR3 nucleotides read TGTGCCAGCAGCCCGACACGGACTAGCGGCCGGGCGTTCTACGAGCAGTACTTC. This sequence encodes CASSPTRTSGRAFYEQYF. The V call is TRBV7-9, the J call TRBJ2-7, with TRBD2 matching 10 bases. CDR1 and CDR2 from the germline V gene are SEHNR and FQNEAQ (reference sequence). The CDR3 runs to 18 residues. J gave up 3 bases and V 5 bases, and 16 bases lay outside the gene matches.

This clonotype was observed many times. V usage is TRBV4-1 and J usage is TRBJ2-7; D possibly corresponds to TRBD2 (6 bases). The germline V and J ends were trimmed by 3 bases and 2 bases, with 14 bases remaining between them. Per the germline V gene, CDR1 is MGHRA and CDR2 is YSYEKL. The CDR3 sequence is 15 residues long. CDR3 sequence: CASSQGPGLAYEQYF. DNA for the CDR3: TGCGCCAGCAGCCAGGGACCGGGACTCGCCTACGAGCAGTACTTC.

Of note for this clonotype: Given a much more abundant clone one base away, this may be a read error. The chain carries TRBV20-1 and TRBJ2-5, with D possibly being TRBD1 or TRBD2 (5 bases each). The CDR3 spans 13 residues. The germline V gene has CDR1 DFQATT and CDR2 SNEGSKA (reference sequence). Trimming took 5 bases from V and 8 from J, leaving 18 bases between them. The CDR3 here is CSAPLGDPVTQYF. CDR3 in DNA: TGCAGTGCTCCACTCGGGGACCCAGTAACCCAGTACTTC.

This clonotype was detected only a few times. The chain has TRBV7-6 and TRBJ2-1; TRBD2 matches 9 bases. The germline CDR1 and CDR2 sequences are SGHVS and FNYEAQ. V shed 0 bases and J 5 bases; nucleotides not matched to a gene: 2. The CDR3 runs 15 residues. CDR3 region: CASSLASGGHNEQFF. Here the CDR3 DNA reads TGTGCCAGCAGCTTAGCTAGCGGGGGCCACAATGAGCAGTTCTTC.

This clonotype was picked up many times. The V gene is TRBV6-5, the J gene TRBJ1-1, with D possibly TRBD1 on 5 matching bases. With 8 bases removed from V and 0 bases from J, the gap between germline ends came to 10 bases. The length of the CDR3 is 13 residues. Germline V CDR1 and CDR2: MNHEY, SVGAGI. For the CDR3, the DNA is TGTGCCAGCCGGGGGAGCATGAACACTGAAGCTTTCTTT. It specifies CASRGSMNTEAFF.

In its sample, this clonotype was seen a few times. The J gene is TRBJ1-2, the V gene TRBV13; a possible D gene is TRBD1 (5 bases). V was shortened by 7 bases and J by 4 bases, with 16 bases between the two germline ends. There are 14 residues in the CDR3. Per the germline V gene, CDR1 is PRHDT and CDR2 is FYEKMQ (reference sequence). The DNA of the CDR3 is TGTGCCAGCACCCTTAGTACGACAGCCTATGGCTACACCTTC. It specifies CASTLSTTAYGYTF.

This clonotype appeared a few times. The V and J genes are TRBV7-6 and TRBJ2-5; 12 nucleotides align to TRBD2. The trim removed 0 bases at V and 5 bases at J, leaving 10 bases unmatched. This CDR3 has 18 residues. CDR1 and CDR2 (germline): SGHVS, FNYEAQ. The CDR3: CASSLAPLLAGGVETQYF. The CDR3 DNA reads as TGTGCCAGCAGCTTAGCACCCCTCCTAGCGGGAGGGGTGGAGACCCAGTACTTC. Variable domain in full (rest from reference TRBV7-6 and TRBJ2-5): GAGVSQSPRYKVTKRGQDVALRCDPISGHVSLYWYRQALGQGPEFLTYFNYEAQQDKSGLPNDRFSAERPEGSISTLTIQRTEQRDSAMYRCASSLAPLLAGGVETQYFGPGTRLLVL.

This clonotype was detected ten times or more. This chain's CDR3 is CASSSTGTANYGYTF. CDR3 sequence (DNA): TGTGCCAGCAGCTCAACCGGGACAGCTAACTATGGCTACACCTTC. The chain employs TRBV28 and TRBJ1-2; TRBD1 matches at 7 bases. The CDR3 length is 15 residues. V dropped 6 bases and J dropped 0; count of bases not matched to a gene: 7. CDR1 is MDHEN and CDR2 is SYDVKM in the germline V gene.

In its sample, this clonotype was seen a few times. V is TRBV28 and J is TRBJ1-4; 7 bases fit TRBD1. The V and J ends lost 3 bases and 6 bases, in that order; junction bases with no gene match: 4. Germline lookup yields CDR1 MDHEN and CDR2 SYDVKM. This CDR3 is built from 14 residues. The CDR3 DNA follows: TGTGCCAGCAGTTTTAGGGGGCGATATGAAAAACTGTTTTTT. This sequence encodes CASSFRGRYEKLFF.

The sample holds a few counts of this clonotype. CDR3 sequence reads: CASSYSTGYGYTF. CDR3 nucleotides: TGTGCCAGCAGTTACTCGACCGGCTATGGCTACACCTTC. The V call is TRBV6-2 or TRBV6-3, the J call TRBJ1-2; unclear D gene. This CDR3 has 13 residues. Germline CDR1 MNHEY, CDR2 SVGEGT. Trimming stripped 0 bases from V and 4 bases from J, with 6 bases between.

This clonotype was observed many times. This chain links TRBV28 with TRBJ2-1; 12 nucleotides align to TRBD2. Germline assignment: CDR1 MDHEN and CDR2 SYDVKM. The CDR3 spans 16 residues. V shed 4 bases and J 7 bases; nucleotides not matched to a gene: 8. The CDR3 reads CASSSPTSGGGNEQFF. The CDR3 bases are TGTGCCAGCAGTTCACCGACTAGCGGGGGTGGGAATGAGCAGTTCTTC.

This chain uses TRBV7-2 with TRBJ2-3; D assignment may be TRBD1 or TRBD2 (5 bases each). V was shortened by 3 bases and J by 1 base, with 8 bases between the two germline ends. The CDR3 loop spans 14 amino acids. Per the germline V gene, CDR1 is SGHTA and CDR2 is FQGNSA. The CDR3 sequence: CASSFRDGTDTQYF. CDR3 coding DNA: TGTGCCAGCAGCTTCCGGGACGGCACAGATACGCAGTATTTT. Based on the CDR3 plus reference TRBV7-2 and TRBJ2-3, the full variable domain is GAGVSQSPSNKVTEKGKDVELRCDPISGHTALYWYRQSLGQGLEFLIYFQGNSAPDKSGLPSDRFSAERTGGSVSTLTIQRTQQEDSAVYLCASSFRDGTDTQYFGPGTRLTVL.

The rearrangement uses TRBV5-1 and TRBJ1-5, with 7 bases that match TRBD1. CDR1 and CDR2 (germline): SGHRS, YFSETQ. The junction had 4 bases not matched to a gene; V was cut back by 0 bases and J by 7 bases. This CDR3 region has 14 residues. The CDR3 loop is CASSLEAGGQPQHF. The CDR3 DNA reads TGCGCCAGCAGCTTGGAGGCAGGGGGACAGCCCCAGCATTTT.

This clonotype is termed medium-sized. The V and J genes are TRBV7-2 and TRBJ1-4; 7 bases are a match to TRBD1. The V gene end was trimmed by 5 bases and the J gene end by 3 bases; junction bases not matched to a gene: 6. This CDR3 is 15 amino acids long. The germline CDR1 and CDR2 sequences are SGHTA and FQGNSA. The CDR3 DNA follows: TGTGCCAGCAGCCCGAGGACAGGATCTAATGAAAAACTGTTTTTT. It specifies CASSPRTGSNEKLFF.

Turning to this clonotype: A much larger clone sits a single nucleotide away, making a read error possible. The chain uses TRBV10-3 and TRBJ1-2; TRBD1 matches 7 bases. In germline, CDR1 is ENHRY, CDR2 SYGVKD. The CDR3 is 15 residues long. The CDR3 coding sequence is TGTGCCACAAATACAGGGGCTCCAACTAACCATGGCTACACCTTC. Translation: CATNTGAPTNHGYTF.

This clonotype has a handful of counts. The J gene is TRBJ2-3, the V gene TRBV12-3 or TRBV12-4; 8 nucleotides agree with TRBD1. The CDR3 length is 15 residues. V dropped 5 bases and J dropped 5; count of bases not matched to a gene: 9. CDR3 in amino acids: CASSPGQGSVDTQYF. For the CDR3, the DNA is TGTGCCAGCAGTCCCGGACAGGGATCGGTAGATACGCAGTATTTT.

The J gene is TRBJ2-5, the V gene TRBV7-3; D is possibly TRBD1 (5 bases). This CDR3 is 14 amino acids long. The germline V gene encodes CDR1 SGHTA and CDR2 FQGTGA. Trimming left V 2 bases short and J 3 bases short, with 10 bases between. For the CDR3, the DNA is TGTGCCAGCAGCTTAGTTGGACAAGAAGAGACCCAGTACTTC. Its protein is CASSLVGQEETQYF.